Presented here are 9 T cell receptor beta chains from one specimen sequenced in a study of blood T cells in healthy people across ages. Then a second PCR, running roughly 7 to 11 cycles, was carried out with a sample-barcoded 5' primer and a J-beta primer mix. TCRdb passed the 5' RACE reads through MiXCR, listing each CDR3 protein once. The sample holds 1.5 million to 2 million distinct CDR3 sequences; 39% are singletons and the top ten take roughly 23%. The sample was blood. Receptors were obtained from a human donor in good health.

The sample holds a few counts of this clonotype. V and J are TRBV12-3 or TRBV12-4 and TRBJ1-6; TRBD1 might be the D (5 bases). The V end was cut by 3 bases, the J end by 7 bases, with 10 bases between. This CDR3 contains 14 residues. Written as DNA, the CDR3 is TGTGCCAGCAGTTTTGACAGATTAAATTCACCCCTCCACTTT. Translating it yields CASSFDRLNSPLHF.

The chain recombines TRBV20-1 with TRBJ2-1; 9 nucleotides align to TRBD2. Looked up from germline, CDR1 is DFQATT and CDR2 is SNEGSKA (reference sequence). The V segment lost 2 bases and the J segment 7 bases; nucleotides outside the gene matches: 15. The CDR3 totals 17 residues. The CDR3 coding sequence is TGCAGTGCTAGACCCCAGGCGGGAGCGGGGGGTGTAAATGAGCAGTTCTTC. It is translated as CSARPQAGAGGVNEQFF.

The J gene is TRBJ1-3, the V gene TRBV19; D unresolved. With 6 bases removed from V and 4 bases from J, the gap between germline ends came to 13 bases. This CDR3 contains 14 residues. Per the germline V gene, CDR1 is LNHDA and CDR2 is SQIVND (reference sequence). CDR3 sequence reads: CASSGLRGGNTIYF. The CDR3 coding sequence is TGTGCCAGTAGCGGACTGCGCGGAGGAAACACCATATATTTT.

This chain links TRBV6-1 with TRBJ2-3; tentatively, D is TRBD2 (6 bases). Trimming cost V 0 bases and J 3 bases, with 10 bases left between them. This CDR3 region has 15 residues. Germline V gene data show CDR1 as MNHNS and CDR2 as SASEGT. This CDR3 reads CASSEAPGRTDTQYF. The DNA of the CDR3 is TGTGCCAGCAGTGAAGCGCCGGGGAGGACAGATACGCAGTATTTT.

The table lists this clonotype with a few counts. The CDR3 DNA follows: TGTGCCAGCAGCGTAGGCGTGACAGCCGCCTACGAGCAGTACTTC. Translation gives CASSVGVTAAYEQYF. The gene calls are TRBV9 and TRBJ2-7; the D gene is possibly TRBD1 (5 bases). The CDR3 length is 15 residues. Germline V CDR1 and CDR2: SGDLS, YYNGEE. The V gene lost 0 bases and the J gene lost 2 bases, with 12 bases spanning the gap.

The V gene is TRBV29-1, the J gene TRBJ2-1; D call uncertain. The CDR3 spans 11 residues. Trimming removed 4 bases at V and 13 bases at J, with 14 bases between. CDR1 and CDR2 from the germline V gene are SQVTM and ANQGSEA. CDR3 sequence (DNA): TGCAGCGTTGTATCTCTCGGTAAACAGTTCTTC. It yields the protein CSVVSLGKQFF.

This clonotype was counted a few times. The rearrangement joins TRBV4-2 to TRBJ2-5; 15 bases match TRBD2. This CDR3 contains 16 residues. V lost 6 bases and J lost 5; bases outside the gene matches: 7. Germline V gene data show CDR1 as LGHNA and CDR2 as YNFKEQ. DNA of the CDR3: TGTGCCAGCAGTCACCGGACTAGCGGGGGGGCGGAGACCCAGTACTTC. This translates into CASSHRTSGGAETQYF.

This chain joins TRBV7-6 and TRBJ2-7; the D gene is possibly TRBD2 (5 bases). CDR3 size: 14 residues. From germline, CDR1 is SGHVS and CDR2 FNYEAQ. V shed 5 bases and J shed 7 bases, with 18 bases lying between them. CDR3: CASSRTAGLGEQYF. CDR3 in DNA: TGTGCCAGCAGCCGCACGGCAGGACTGGGGGAGCAGTACTTC. Filled out from reference TRBV7-6 and TRBJ2-7, the complete variable domain reads GAGVSQSPRYKVTKRGQDVALRCDPISGHVSLYWYRQALGQGPEFLTYFNYEAQQDKSGLPNDRFSAERPEGSISTLTIQRTEQRDSAMYRCASSRTAGLGEQYFGPGTRLTVT.

The chain links TRBV4-1 to TRBJ1-1; 9 positions agree with TRBD1. The germline V gene has CDR1 MGHRA and CDR2 YSYEKL. V was pared by 5 bases and J by 5 bases, with 15 bases of the junction left unmatched. CDR3 length: 17 amino acids. The CDR3, as DNA: TGCGCCAGCAGCATCGGGGGACAGGGTTTATTGAGGACTGAAGCTTTCTTT. As protein: CASSIGGQGLLRTEAFF.